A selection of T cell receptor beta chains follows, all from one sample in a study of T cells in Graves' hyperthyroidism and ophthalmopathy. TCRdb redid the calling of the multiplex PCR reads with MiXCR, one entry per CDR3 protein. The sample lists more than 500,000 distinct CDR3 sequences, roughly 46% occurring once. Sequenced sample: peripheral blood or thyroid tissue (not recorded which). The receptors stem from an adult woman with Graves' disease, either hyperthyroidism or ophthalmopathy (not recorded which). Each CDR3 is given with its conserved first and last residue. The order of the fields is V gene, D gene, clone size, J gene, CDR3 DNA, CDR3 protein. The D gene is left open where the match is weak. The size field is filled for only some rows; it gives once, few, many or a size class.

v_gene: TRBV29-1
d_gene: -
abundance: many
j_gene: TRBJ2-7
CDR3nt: TGCAGCGTTGATCAGGGTGTCAACGAGCAGTACTTC
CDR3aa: CSVDQGVNEQYF

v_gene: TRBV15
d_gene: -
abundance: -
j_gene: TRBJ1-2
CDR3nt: TGTGCCAGCAGCTTAGCGGGCTCCTACTATGGCTACACCTTC
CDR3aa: CASSLAGSYYGYTF

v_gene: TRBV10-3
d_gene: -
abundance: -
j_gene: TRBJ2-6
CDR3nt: TGTGCCATCAGTGAATCGTCGAACTCTGGGGCCAACGTCCTGACTTTC
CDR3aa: CAISESSNSGANVLTF

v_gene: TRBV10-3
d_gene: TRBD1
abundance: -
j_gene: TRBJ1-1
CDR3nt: TGTGCCATCAGTGGATCCCCAGGGGGGGCTGAAGCTTTCTTT
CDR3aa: CAISGSPGGAEAFF

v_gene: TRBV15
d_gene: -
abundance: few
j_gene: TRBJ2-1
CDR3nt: TGTGCCACCAGCAGGGAGGGCTACAATGAGCAGTTCTTC
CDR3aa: CATSREGYNEQFF

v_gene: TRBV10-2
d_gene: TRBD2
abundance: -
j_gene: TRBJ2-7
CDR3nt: TGCGCCAGCAGTGAGACGGGGGGGTACTACGAGCAGTACTTC
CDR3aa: CASSETGGYYEQYF

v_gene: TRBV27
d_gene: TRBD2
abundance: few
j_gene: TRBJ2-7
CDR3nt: TGTGCCAGCAGTTTAAGGAGCGGGGGGGTGTACGAGCAGTACTTC
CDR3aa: CASSLRSGGVYEQYF

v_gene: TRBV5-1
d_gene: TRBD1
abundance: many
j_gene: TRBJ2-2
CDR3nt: TGCGCCAGCAGCTTGTGGGGACAGGTTGACACCGGGGAGCTGTTTTTT
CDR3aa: CASSLWGQVDTGELFF

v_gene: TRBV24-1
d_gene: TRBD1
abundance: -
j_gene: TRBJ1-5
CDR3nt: TGTGCCACCGGGGACAGGCAAGAGACCCAGCATTTT
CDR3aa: CATGDRQETQHF

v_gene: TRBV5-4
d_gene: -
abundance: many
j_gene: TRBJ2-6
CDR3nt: TGTGCCAGCAGCTCCCTTTGGGGAGTTAGGGCCAACGTCCTGACTTTC
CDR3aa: CASSSLWGVRANVLTF

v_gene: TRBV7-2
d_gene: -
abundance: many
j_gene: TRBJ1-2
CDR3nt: TGTGCCAGCAGCTTAGGACAGAGTTACTATGGCTACACCTTC
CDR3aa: CASSLGQSYYGYTF

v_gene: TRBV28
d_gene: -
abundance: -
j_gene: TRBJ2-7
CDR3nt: TGTGCCAGCACTACTTCAGCGGGTTTCCTCTACGAGCAGTACTTC
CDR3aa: CASTTSAGFLYEQYF

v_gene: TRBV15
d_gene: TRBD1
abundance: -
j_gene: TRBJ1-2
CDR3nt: TGTGCCACCAGATGGGGGGGACAGAGCTTTTATGGCTACACCTTC
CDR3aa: CATRWGGQSFYGYTF

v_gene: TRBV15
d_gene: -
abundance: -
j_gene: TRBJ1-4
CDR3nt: TGTGCCACCAGCAGACCGGAACGCTCAGAAAAACTGTTTTTT
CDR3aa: CATSRPERSEKLFF

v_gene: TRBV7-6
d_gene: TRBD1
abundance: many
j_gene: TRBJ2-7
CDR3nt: TGTGCCAGCAGCCTCCTCCAGGGGGCCTATGAGCAGTACTTC
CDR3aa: CASSLLQGAYEQYF

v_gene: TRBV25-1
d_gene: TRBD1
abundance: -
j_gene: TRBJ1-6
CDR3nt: TGTGCCAGCAGTGCACAGGGGGGGAATTCACCCCTCCACTTT
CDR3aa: CASSAQGGNSPLHF

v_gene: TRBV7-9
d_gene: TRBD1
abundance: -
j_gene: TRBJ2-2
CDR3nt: TGCGCCAGCAGCCAAACCGGGACAGGGGGCTCCGGGGAGCTGTTTTTT
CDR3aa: CASSQTGTGGSGELFF

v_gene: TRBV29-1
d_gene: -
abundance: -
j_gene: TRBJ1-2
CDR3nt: TGCAGCGTTGACGGGGCGAAGAACTATGGCTACACCTTC
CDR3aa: CSVDGAKNYGYTF

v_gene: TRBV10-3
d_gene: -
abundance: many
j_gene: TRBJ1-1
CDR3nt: TGTGCCATCAGTGAGTCCGGTTTTAACACTGAAGCTTTCTTT
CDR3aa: CAISESGFNTEAFF

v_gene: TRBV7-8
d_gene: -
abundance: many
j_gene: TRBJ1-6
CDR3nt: TGTGCCAGCAGCCCACGACGGACAGTTTCACCCCTCCACTTT
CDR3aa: CASSPRRTVSPLHF

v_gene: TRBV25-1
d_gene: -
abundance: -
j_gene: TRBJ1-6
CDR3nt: TGTGCCTGCAGTGCTAATTTACCTAATAATTCACCCCTCCACTTT
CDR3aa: CACSANLPNNSPLHF

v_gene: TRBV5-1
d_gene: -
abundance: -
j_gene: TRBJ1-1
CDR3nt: TGCGCCAGCAGCTCGAGTGATATGAACACTGAAGCTTTCTTT
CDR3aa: CASSSSDMNTEAFF

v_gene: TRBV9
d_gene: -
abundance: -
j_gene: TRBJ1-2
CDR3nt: TGTGCCAGCAGCGTATCAACGGGTAACTATGGCTACACCTTC
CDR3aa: CASSVSTGNYGYTF

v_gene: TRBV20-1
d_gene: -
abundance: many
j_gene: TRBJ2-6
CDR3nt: TGCAGTGCTAGAGACGATCGGGATTTCTCTGGGGCCAACGTCCTGACTTTC
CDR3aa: CSARDDRDFSGANVLTF

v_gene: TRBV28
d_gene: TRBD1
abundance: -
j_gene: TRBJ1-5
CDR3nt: TGTGCCAGCACCATGAGGGGCAGGGGGCGAGGGCAGCCCCAGCATTTT
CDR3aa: CASTMRGRGRGQPQHF

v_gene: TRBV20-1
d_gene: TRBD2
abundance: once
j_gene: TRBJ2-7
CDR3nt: TGCAGTGCCTTGGGACTAGCATACGAGCAGTACTTC
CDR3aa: CSALGLAYEQYF

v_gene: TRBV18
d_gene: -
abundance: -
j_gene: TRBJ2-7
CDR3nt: TGTGCCAGCTCCTTGGACGGAGACTACGAGCAGTACTTC
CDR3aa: CASSLDGDYEQYF

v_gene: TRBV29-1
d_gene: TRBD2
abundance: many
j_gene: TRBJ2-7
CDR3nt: TGCAGCGCTAGCGGGGCCCCTCGCGGCGAGCAGTACTTC
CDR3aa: CSASGAPRGEQYF

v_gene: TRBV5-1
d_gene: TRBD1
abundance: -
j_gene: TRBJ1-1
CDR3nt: TGCGCCAGCAGCTTGTGGGGGACAGGGAACACTGAAGCTTTCTTT
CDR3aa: CASSLWGTGNTEAFF

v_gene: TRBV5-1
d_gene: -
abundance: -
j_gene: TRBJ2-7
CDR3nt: TGCGCCAGCAGCCCCGACCCGGGAGCCGGGGAGCTGTACTTC
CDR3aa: CASSPDPGAGELYF

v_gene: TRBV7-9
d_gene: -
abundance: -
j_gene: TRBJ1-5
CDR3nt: TGTGCCAGCAGCTCAGGGACCTATAGCAATCAGCCCCAGCATTTT
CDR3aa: CASSSGTYSNQPQHF

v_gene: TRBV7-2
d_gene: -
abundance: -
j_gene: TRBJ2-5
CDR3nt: TGTGCCAGCAGCTCAAAAGGGTGGGAGTTGGGACTGGAGACCCAGTACTTC
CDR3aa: CASSSKGWELGLETQYF

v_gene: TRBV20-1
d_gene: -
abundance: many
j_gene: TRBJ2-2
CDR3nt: TGCAGTGCTAGAAATGGCGGGAACACCGGGGAGCTGTTTTTT
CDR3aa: CSARNGGNTGELFF

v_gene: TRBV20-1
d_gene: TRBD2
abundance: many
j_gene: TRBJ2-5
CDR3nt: TGCAGTGCTAGCTCACTAGCGGAGTACCAAGAGACCCAGTACTTC
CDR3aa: CSASSLAEYQETQYF

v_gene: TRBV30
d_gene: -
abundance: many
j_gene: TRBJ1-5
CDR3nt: TGTGCCTGGAGCCAAGGGAATCAGCCCCAGCATTTT
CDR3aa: CAWSQGNQPQHF

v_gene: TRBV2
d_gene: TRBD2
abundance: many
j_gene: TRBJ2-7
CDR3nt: TGTGCCAGCAGCCCTAGCGGGAGGGACGGTTCTCTCTACGAGCAGTACTTC
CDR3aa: CASSPSGRDGSLYEQYF

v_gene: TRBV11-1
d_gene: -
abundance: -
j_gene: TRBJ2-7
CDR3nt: TGCGCCAGCAGTGCTATATCAGGGTATGTCGAGCAGTACTTC
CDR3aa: CASSAISGYVEQYF